This T cell receptor beta chain derives from a study of T cells in Graves' hyperthyroidism and ophthalmopathy. Comments on this clonotype: Its target is not known.

TCR beta CDR3 regions were amplified from RNA. HTBI primers were used for first-round RT-PCR of the TCR CDR3. TCRdb reanalysed the multiplex PCR reads using MiXCR and keeps one entry per CDR3 protein. The table records hundreds of thousands of distinct CDR3 sequences, 15% of them present only once. Overall study findings and caveats: Ophthalmopathy got predicted by the model a median around six months before its onset.

V gave up 2 bases and J gave up 6 bases, with 14 bases separating them. The CDR3 contains 13 residues. Germline CDR1 GTSNPN, CDR2 SVGIG (reference sequence). Disease lasting under 3 months, a NOSPECS grade of at least 4, and a Clinical Activity Score of at least 3 were features of the ophthalmopathy patients. The material sequenced was blood. The TCR was taken from a woman aged 55-70 years with Graves' ophthalmopathy. V and J are TRBV30 and TRBJ2-7, with D perhaps matching TRBD1 (5 bases). The CDR3 nucleotides read TGTGCCTGGAGTTCTGGGCAGGGTCCCGAGCAGTACTTC. This sequence encodes CAWSSGQGPEQYF.